This T cell receptor beta chain was retrieved from a study of blood T cell repertoires in COVID-19. Clones were sequenced by immunoSEQ multiplex PCR, and TCRdb holds only the in-frame ones, with some missing. The sample has around 89,000 clones, 70% to 90% seen once; the top ten hold roughly 0.43%. The CDR3 covers 15 residues. J gave up 4 bases and V 5 bases, and 6 bases lay outside the gene matches. CDR1 is SEHNR and CDR2 is FQNEAQ in the germline V gene (reference sequence). The sequencing sample was made of peripheral blood. The chain joins TRBV7-9 to TRBJ2-3, with TRBD2 matching 10 bases. The TCR originated in a man in his 60s with acute or convalescent COVID-19. The CDR3: CASSPLAGVADTQYF. The CDR3 region has the DNA TGTGCCAGCAGCCCGCTAGCGGGAGTTGCAGATACGCAGTATTTT.